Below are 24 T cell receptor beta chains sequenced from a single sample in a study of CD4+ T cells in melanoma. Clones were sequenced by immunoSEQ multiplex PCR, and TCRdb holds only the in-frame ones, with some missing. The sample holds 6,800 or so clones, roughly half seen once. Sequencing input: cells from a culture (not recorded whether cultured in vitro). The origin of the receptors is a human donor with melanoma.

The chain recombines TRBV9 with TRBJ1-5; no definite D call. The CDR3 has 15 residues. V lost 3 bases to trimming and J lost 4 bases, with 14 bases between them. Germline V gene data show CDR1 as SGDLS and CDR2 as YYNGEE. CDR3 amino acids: CASSAGMSINQPQHF. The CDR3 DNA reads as TGTGCCAGCAGCGCCGGGATGTCAATTAATCAGCCCCAGCATTTT. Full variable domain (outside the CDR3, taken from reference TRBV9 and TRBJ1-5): DSGVTQTPKHLITATGQRVTLRCSPRSGDLSVYWYQQSLDQGLQFLIQYYNGEERAKGNILERFSAQQFPDLHSELNLSSLELGDSALYFCASSAGMSINQPQHFGDGTRLSIL.

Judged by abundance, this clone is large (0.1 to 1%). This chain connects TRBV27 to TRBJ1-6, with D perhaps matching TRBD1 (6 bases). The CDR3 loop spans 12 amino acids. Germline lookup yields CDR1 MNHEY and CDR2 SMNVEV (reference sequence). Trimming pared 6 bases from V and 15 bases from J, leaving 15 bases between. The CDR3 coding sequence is TGTGCCAGCAGATCGACAGGCCCTCACCTCCACTTT. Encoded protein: CASRSTGPHLHF.

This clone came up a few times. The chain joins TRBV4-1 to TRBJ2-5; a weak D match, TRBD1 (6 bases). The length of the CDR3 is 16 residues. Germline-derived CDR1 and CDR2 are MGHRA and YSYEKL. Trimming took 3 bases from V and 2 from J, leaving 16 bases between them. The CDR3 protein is CASSHLRGTLQETQYF. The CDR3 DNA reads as TGCGCCAGCAGCCACCTTCGTGGGACACTACAAGAGACCCAGTACTTC.

The CDR3 bases are TGTGCCAGTAGTATTTCCAGGAACACTGAAGCTTTCTTT. The encoded protein is CASSISRNTEAFF. The chain joins TRBV19 to TRBJ1-1, with D unresolved. Germline V gene data show CDR1 as LNHDA and CDR2 as SQIVND (reference sequence). This CDR3 is 13 amino acids long. V shed 3 bases and J shed 1 base, with 6 bases lying between them.

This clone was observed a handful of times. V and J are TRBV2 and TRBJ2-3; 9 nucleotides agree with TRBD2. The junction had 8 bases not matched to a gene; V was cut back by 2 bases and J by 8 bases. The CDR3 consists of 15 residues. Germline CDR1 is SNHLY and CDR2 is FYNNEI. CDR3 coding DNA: TGTGCCAGCAGTGAAATGCGGGGGGGGCCCGCTACGCAGTATTTT. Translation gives CASSEMRGGPATQYF.

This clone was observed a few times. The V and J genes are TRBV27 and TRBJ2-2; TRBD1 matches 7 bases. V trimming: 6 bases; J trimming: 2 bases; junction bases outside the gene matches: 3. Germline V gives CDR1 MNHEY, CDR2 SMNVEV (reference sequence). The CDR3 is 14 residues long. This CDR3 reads CASRGTENTGELFF. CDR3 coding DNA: TGTGCCAGCAGGGGGACAGAAAACACCGGGGAGCTGTTTTTT.

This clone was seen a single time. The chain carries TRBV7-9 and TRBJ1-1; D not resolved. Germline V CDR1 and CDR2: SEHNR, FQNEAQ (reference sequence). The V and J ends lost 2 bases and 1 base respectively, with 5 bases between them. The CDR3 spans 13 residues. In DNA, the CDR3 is TGTGCCAGCAGCTTACTCTCGAACACTGAAGCTTTCTTT. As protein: CASSLLSNTEAFF.

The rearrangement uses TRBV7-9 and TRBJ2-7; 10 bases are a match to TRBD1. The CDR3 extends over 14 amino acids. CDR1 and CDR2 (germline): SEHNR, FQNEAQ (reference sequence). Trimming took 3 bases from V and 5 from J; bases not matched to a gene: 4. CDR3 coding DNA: TGTGCCAGCAGCTTGGGACAGGGGTCCCACGAGCAGTACTTC. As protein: CASSLGQGSHEQYF.

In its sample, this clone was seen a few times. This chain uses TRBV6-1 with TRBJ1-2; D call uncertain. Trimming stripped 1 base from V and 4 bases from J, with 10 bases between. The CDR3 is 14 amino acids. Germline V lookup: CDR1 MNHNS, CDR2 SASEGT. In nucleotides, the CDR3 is TGTGCCAGCAGTGAAGGCAGCCTTCCCTATGGCTACACCTTC. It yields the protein CASSEGSLPYGYTF.

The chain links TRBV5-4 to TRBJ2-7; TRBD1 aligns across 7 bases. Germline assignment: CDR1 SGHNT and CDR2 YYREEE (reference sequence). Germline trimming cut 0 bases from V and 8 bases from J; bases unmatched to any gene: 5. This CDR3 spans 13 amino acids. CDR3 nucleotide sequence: TGTGCCAGCAGCTTGGATGGGGACAGCAAGCAGTACTTC. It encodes CASSLDGDSKQYF.

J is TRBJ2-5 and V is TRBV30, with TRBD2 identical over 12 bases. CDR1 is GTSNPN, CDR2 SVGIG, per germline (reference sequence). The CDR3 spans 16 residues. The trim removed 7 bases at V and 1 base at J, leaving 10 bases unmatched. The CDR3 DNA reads TGTGCCTTAGAACTAGCGGGGGGCCCCCCCCAAGAGACCCAGTACTTC. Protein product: CALELAGGPPQETQYF.

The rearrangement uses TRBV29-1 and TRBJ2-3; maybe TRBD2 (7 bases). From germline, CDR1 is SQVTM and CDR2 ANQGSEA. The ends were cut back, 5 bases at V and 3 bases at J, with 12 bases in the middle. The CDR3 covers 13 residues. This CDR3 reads CSVTGRGTDTQYF. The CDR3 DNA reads TGCAGCGTTACTGGGAGGGGGACAGATACGCAGTATTTT.

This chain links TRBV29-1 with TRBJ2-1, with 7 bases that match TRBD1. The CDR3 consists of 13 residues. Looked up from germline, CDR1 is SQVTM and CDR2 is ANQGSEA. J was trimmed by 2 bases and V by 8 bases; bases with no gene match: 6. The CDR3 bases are TGCAGCATTACAGGGGATCCCTACAATGAGCAGTTCTTC. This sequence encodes CSITGDPYNEQFF.

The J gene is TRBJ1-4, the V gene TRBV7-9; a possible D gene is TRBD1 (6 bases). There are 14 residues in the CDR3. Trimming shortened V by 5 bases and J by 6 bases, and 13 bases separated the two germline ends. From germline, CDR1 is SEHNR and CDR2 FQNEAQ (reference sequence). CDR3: CASSRQGSDEKLFF. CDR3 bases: TGTGCCAGCAGCCGTCAGGGGAGTGATGAAAAACTGTTTTTT.

In nucleotides, the CDR3 is TGCGCCAGCAGCTTGGGTAGGGGGGGTTACACAGATACGCAGTATTTT. As protein: CASSLGRGGYTDTQYF. The chain combines TRBV5-1 with TRBJ2-3; tentatively, D is TRBD2 (7 bases). This CDR3 comprises 16 residues. Trimming took 0 bases from V and 2 from J, leaving 13 bases between them. Germline V gene data show CDR1 as SGHRS and CDR2 as YFSETQ. Full variable domain (rest looked up from reference TRBV5-1 and TRBJ2-3): KAGVTQTPRYLIKTRGQQVTLSCSPISGHRSVSWYQQTPGQGLQFLFEYFSETQRNKGNFPGRFSGRQFSNSRSEMNVSTLELGDSALYLCASSLGRGGYTDTQYFGPGTRLTVL.

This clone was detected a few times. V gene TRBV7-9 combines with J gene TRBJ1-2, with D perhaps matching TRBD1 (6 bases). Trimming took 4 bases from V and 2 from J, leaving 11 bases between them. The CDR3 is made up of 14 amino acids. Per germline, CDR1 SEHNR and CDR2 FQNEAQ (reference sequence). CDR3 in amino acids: CASSSTGTNYGYTF. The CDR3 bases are TGTGCCAGCAGCTCTACAGGGACCAACTATGGCTACACCTTC.

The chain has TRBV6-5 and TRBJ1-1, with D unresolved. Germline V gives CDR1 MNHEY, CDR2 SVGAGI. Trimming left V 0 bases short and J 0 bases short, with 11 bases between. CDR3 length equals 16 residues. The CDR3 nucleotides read TGTGCCAGCAGTTACTCCTGGCGTTCCATGAACACTGAAGCTTTCTTT. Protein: CASSYSWRSMNTEAFF.

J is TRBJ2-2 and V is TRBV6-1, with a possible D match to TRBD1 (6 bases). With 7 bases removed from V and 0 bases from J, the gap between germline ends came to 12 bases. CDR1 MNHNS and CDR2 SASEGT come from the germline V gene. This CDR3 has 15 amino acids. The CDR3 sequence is CASTRTAANTGELFF. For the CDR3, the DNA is TGTGCCAGCACGCGGACAGCCGCGAACACCGGGGAGCTGTTTTTT.

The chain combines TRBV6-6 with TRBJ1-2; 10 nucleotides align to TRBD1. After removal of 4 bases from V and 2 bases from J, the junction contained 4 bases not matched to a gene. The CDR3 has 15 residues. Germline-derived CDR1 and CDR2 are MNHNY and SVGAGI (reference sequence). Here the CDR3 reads CASSLGQGQNYGYTF. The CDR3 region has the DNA TGTGCCAGCAGTTTGGGACAGGGGCAAAACTATGGCTACACCTTC.

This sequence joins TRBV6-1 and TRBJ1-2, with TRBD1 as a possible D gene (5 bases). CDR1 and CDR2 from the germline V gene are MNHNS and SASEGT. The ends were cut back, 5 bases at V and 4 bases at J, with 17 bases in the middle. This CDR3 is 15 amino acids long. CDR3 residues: CASSREGLGGYGYTF. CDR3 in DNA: TGTGCCAGCAGTAGGGAGGGGTTGGGGGGCTATGGCTACACCTTC.

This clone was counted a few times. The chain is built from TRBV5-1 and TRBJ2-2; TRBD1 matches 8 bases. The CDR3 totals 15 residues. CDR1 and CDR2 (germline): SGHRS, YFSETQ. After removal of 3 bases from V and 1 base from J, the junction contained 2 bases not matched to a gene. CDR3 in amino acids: CASSWTGLNTGELFF. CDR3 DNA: TGCGCCAGCAGCTGGACAGGGCTGAACACCGGGGAGCTGTTTTTT.

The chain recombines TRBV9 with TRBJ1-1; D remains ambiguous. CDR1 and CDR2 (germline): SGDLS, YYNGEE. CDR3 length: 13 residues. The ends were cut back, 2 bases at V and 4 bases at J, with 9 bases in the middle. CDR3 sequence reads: CASSVLFTTEAFF. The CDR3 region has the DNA TGTGCCAGCAGCGTGTTGTTCACCACTGAAGCTTTCTTT.

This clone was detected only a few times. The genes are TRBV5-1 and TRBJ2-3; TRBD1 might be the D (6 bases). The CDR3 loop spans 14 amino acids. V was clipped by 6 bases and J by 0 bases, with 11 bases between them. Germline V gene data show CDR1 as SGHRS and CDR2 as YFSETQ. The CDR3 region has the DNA TGCGCCAGCAACCGAGGGGGTAGCACAGATACGCAGTATTTT. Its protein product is CASNRGGSTDTQYF.

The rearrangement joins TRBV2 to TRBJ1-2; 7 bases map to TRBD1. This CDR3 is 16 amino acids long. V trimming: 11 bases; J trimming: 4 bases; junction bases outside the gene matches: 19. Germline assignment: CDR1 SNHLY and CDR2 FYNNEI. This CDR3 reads CAESGTDAGSVYGYTF. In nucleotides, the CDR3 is TGTGCCGAATCCGGGACAGACGCGGGGTCCGTCTATGGCTACACCTTC.